This entry lists 3 T cell receptor beta chains sequenced from one sample in a study of neurological immune-mediated disorders. TCRdb reprocessed the 5' RACE reads with MiXCR, giving one entry per CDR3 protein. The top ten clones hold around 2.7% of a sample with tens of thousands of distinct CDR3 sequences, approximately 3.5% of them seen once. Specimen: PBMCs. These receptor sequences come from a woman aged 45-65 years with multiple sclerosis.

This clonotype was counted between two and nine times. The chain is built from TRBV29-1 and TRBJ1-5; 7 positions match TRBD1. CDR3 size: 13 residues. Trimming took 5 bases from V and 4 from J; bases not matched to a gene: 5. In germline, CDR1 is SQVTM, CDR2 ANQGSEA. The CDR3 region is CSVSQGGNQPQHF. The CDR3 coding sequence is TGCAGCGTTTCTCAGGGGGGTAATCAGCCCCAGCATTTT.

This clonotype has at least ten counts. The chain carries TRBV20-1 and TRBJ2-3; 8 positions agree with TRBD2. This CDR3 region has 21 residues. CDR1 and CDR2 (germline): DFQATT, SNEGSKA (reference sequence). The J segment lost 1 base and the V segment lost 4 bases, leaving 25 bases of the junction unmatched. The DNA of the CDR3 is TGCAGTGCTACCATGACGCGGGCCTTCGAACGGGGGGGCCTGGGCACAGATACGCAGTATTTT. Amino acids: CSATMTRAFERGGLGTDTQYF.

This clonotype was observed many times. The chain combines TRBV7-6 with TRBJ2-5; 7 nucleotides agree with TRBD1. The V segment lost 4 bases and the J segment 3 bases; nucleotides outside the gene matches: 5. The CDR3 is 14 residues long. Per germline, CDR1 SGHVS and CDR2 FNYEAQ. CDR3 sequence (DNA): TGTGCCAGCAGCTGGGGGACAGTTGAAGAGACCCAGTACTTC. This encodes CASSWGTVEETQYF.